A selection of T cell receptor beta chains follows, all from one sample in a study of blood T cell repertoires in COVID-19. Generated by immunoSEQ multiplex PCR, the TCRdb table keeps only in-frame clones and is missing some. Here the sample spans 210,000 or so clones, approximately 85% being singletons. Sequencing input: peripheral blood. These receptors were collected from a woman between 70 and 85 years old with active or convalescent COVID-19. CDR3s include the opening cysteine and the closing phenylalanine or tryptophan. D genes are given only for firm matches. Clone size appears in some rows only: once, few, many, or a class for an expanded clone.

j_call: TRBJ2-7
d_call: TRBD2
v_call: TRBV6-1
clone_size: NA
cdr3_aa: CASSDRAGGRSILDYEQYF
cdr3_nt: TGTGCCAGCAGTGACAGGGCGGGGGGGCGGTCGATTCTGGACTACGAGCAGTACTTC

j_call: TRBJ2-7
d_call: NA
v_call: TRBV10-3
clone_size: few
cdr3_aa: CAISESGVSNEQYF
cdr3_nt: TGTGCCATCAGTGAGTCTGGAGTAAGCAACGAGCAGTACTTC

j_call: TRBJ2-5
d_call: NA
v_call: TRBV3-1/TRBV3-2
clone_size: NA
cdr3_aa: CASSQRSEGETQYF
cdr3_nt: TGTGCCAGCAGCCAGCGGTCGGAGGGGGAGACCCAGTACTTC

j_call: TRBJ1-2
d_call: TRBD1
v_call: TRBV9
clone_size: NA
cdr3_aa: CASTAGQGTYGYTF
cdr3_nt: TGTGCCAGCACCGCGGGACAGGGGACGTATGGCTACACCTTC

j_call: TRBJ1-1
d_call: NA
v_call: TRBV3-1/TRBV3-2
clone_size: NA
cdr3_aa: CASSQAPGGTEAFF
cdr3_nt: TGTGCCAGCAGCCAAGCGCCGGGAGGCACTGAAGCTTTCTTT

j_call: TRBJ1-2
d_call: NA
v_call: TRBV9
clone_size: NA
cdr3_aa: CASVDRLEGYTF
cdr3_nt: TGTGCCAGCGTCGACAGGTTAGAGGGCTACACCTTC

j_call: TRBJ2-2
d_call: TRBD2
v_call: TRBV19
clone_size: NA
cdr3_aa: CASHPGRGGWNTGELFF
cdr3_nt: TGTGCCAGTCATCCCGGCCGGGGGGGATGGAACACCGGGGAGCTGTTTTTT

j_call: TRBJ2-2
d_call: TRBD2
v_call: TRBV4-1
clone_size: NA
cdr3_aa: CASRPSGANTGELFF
cdr3_nt: TGCGCCAGCAGGCCTAGCGGGGCTAACACCGGGGAGCTGTTTTTT

j_call: TRBJ1-2
d_call: TRBD1
v_call: TRBV6-5
clone_size: once
cdr3_aa: CASRAGQEFWYGYTF
cdr3_nt: TGTGCCAGCAGAGCCGGACAGGAATTTTGGTATGGCTACACCTTC

j_call: TRBJ1-3
d_call: NA
v_call: TRBV28
clone_size: NA
cdr3_aa: CASSLGIISGNTIYF
cdr3_nt: TGTGCCAGCAGTTTAGGCATCATCTCTGGAAACACCATATATTTT

j_call: TRBJ2-3
d_call: TRBD2
v_call: TRBV7-3
clone_size: NA
cdr3_aa: CASSPRTSGMGDTQYF
cdr3_nt: TGTGCCAGCAGCCCCCGGACTAGCGGGATGGGAGATACGCAGTATTTT

j_call: TRBJ2-7
d_call: TRBD1
v_call: TRBV27
clone_size: NA
cdr3_aa: CASSSPGTGNGYEQYF
cdr3_nt: TGTGCCAGCAGTTCTCCCGGGACAGGGAACGGCTACGAGCAGTACTTC

j_call: TRBJ1-1
d_call: TRBD1
v_call: TRBV9
clone_size: NA
cdr3_aa: CASSDPGGTGRDTEAFF
cdr3_nt: TGTGCCAGCAGCGATCCAGGGGGGACAGGGAGGGACACTGAAGCTTTCTTT

j_call: TRBJ2-1
d_call: NA
v_call: TRBV5-1
clone_size: NA
cdr3_aa: CASSLAGQPSYNEQFF
cdr3_nt: TGCGCCAGCAGCTTGGCGGGACAACCCTCCTACAATGAGCAGTTCTTC

j_call: TRBJ2-1
d_call: NA
v_call: TRBV28
clone_size: NA
cdr3_aa: CASSLRQASEQFF
cdr3_nt: TGTGCCAGCAGTTTAAGGCAGGCCAGTGAGCAGTTCTTC

j_call: TRBJ2-3
d_call: TRBD1
v_call: TRBV7-3
clone_size: NA
cdr3_aa: CASSLIGTVTDTQYF
cdr3_nt: TGTGCCAGCAGCTTAATCGGGACAGTCACAGATACGCAGTATTTT

j_call: TRBJ2-5
d_call: TRBD1
v_call: TRBV24-1
clone_size: NA
cdr3_aa: CATSDATGDTRETQYF
cdr3_nt: TGTGCCACCAGTGATGCGACAGGGGACACTCGAGAGACCCAGTACTTC

j_call: TRBJ1-5
d_call: TRBD1
v_call: TRBV19
clone_size: NA
cdr3_aa: CASSRQGYGQPQHF
cdr3_nt: TGTGCCAGTAGTAGACAGGGGTATGGCCAGCCCCAGCATTTT

j_call: TRBJ2-1
d_call: TRBD2
v_call: TRBV4-1
clone_size: once
cdr3_aa: CASSGQSGPGAGGDNEQFF
cdr3_nt: TGCGCCAGCAGCGGTCAGTCGGGGCCAGGAGCGGGAGGGGACAATGAGCAGTTCTTC

j_call: TRBJ1-4
d_call: NA
v_call: TRBV13
clone_size: NA
cdr3_aa: CASSLGGINEKLFF
cdr3_nt: TGTGCCAGCAGCTTGGGGGGGATTAATGAAAAACTGTTTTTT

j_call: TRBJ2-7
d_call: TRBD1
v_call: TRBV24-1
clone_size: many
cdr3_aa: CATSDPRDRAYEQYF
cdr3_nt: TGTGCCACCAGTGACCCTAGGGACAGGGCCTACGAGCAGTACTTC

j_call: TRBJ2-7
d_call: TRBD1
v_call: TRBV7-8
clone_size: few
cdr3_aa: CASSPGTDSVEQYF
cdr3_nt: TGTGCCAGCAGCCCCGGGACAGATAGTGTCGAGCAGTACTTC

j_call: TRBJ2-7
d_call: NA
v_call: TRBV6-2/TRBV6-3
clone_size: NA
cdr3_aa: CASSYSFDSRGQYF
cdr3_nt: TGTGCCAGCAGTTATTCATTCGACAGCCGCGGGCAGTACTTC

j_call: TRBJ2-2
d_call: NA
v_call: TRBV19
clone_size: NA
cdr3_aa: CASSIRGSGGELFF
cdr3_nt: TGTGCCAGTAGTATAAGGGGTTCGGGCGGGGAGCTGTTTTTT

j_call: TRBJ2-1
d_call: NA
v_call: TRBV29-1
clone_size: NA
cdr3_aa: CSVKLVSHNEQFF
cdr3_nt: TGCAGCGTTAAACTAGTCTCTCACAATGAGCAGTTCTTC

j_call: TRBJ2-2
d_call: NA
v_call: TRBV6-5
clone_size: NA
cdr3_aa: CASGLHTGELFF
cdr3_nt: TGTGCCAGCGGACTTCATACCGGGGAGCTGTTTTTT

j_call: TRBJ2-7
d_call: NA
v_call: TRBV5-1
clone_size: NA
cdr3_aa: CASIPQLTTYEQYF
cdr3_nt: TGCGCCAGCATTCCCCAGTTGACTACCTACGAGCAGTACTTC

j_call: TRBJ2-7
d_call: NA
v_call: TRBV28
clone_size: NA
cdr3_aa: CASSSGTLPYEQYF
cdr3_nt: TGTGCCAGCAGTTCCGGGACACTACCTTACGAGCAGTACTTC

j_call: TRBJ1-4
d_call: NA
v_call: TRBV6-1
clone_size: NA
cdr3_aa: CASSEFYNPGREKLFF
cdr3_nt: TGTGCCAGCAGTGAATTTTACAATCCCGGCAGGGAAAAACTGTTTTTT

j_call: TRBJ2-7
d_call: NA
v_call: TRBV7-9
clone_size: NA
cdr3_aa: CASSLTGSSYEQYF
cdr3_nt: TGTGCCAGCAGCTTAACAGGGTCATCCTACGAGCAGTACTTC

j_call: TRBJ2-7
d_call: NA
v_call: TRBV29-1
clone_size: many
cdr3_aa: CSVQRSYEQYF
cdr3_nt: TGCAGCGTCCAGCGATCCTACGAGCAGTACTTC